A single TCR beta chain is shown here with its context. The study drew participants aged about 18 to 95 years from roughly 25 US areas. Researchers sorted participants into cohorts using their self-reported clinical history. This record comes from a study of blood T cell repertoires in COVID-19. Study context: Spain, Italy and the United States supplied samples that represented acute and convalescent COVID-19. The cDNA or gDNA used as material had been derived from T cells, B-cell-depleted T cells, or PBMCs.

This CDR3 contains 15 residues. Trimming took 0 bases from V and 3 from J, leaving 9 bases between them. The germline V gene encodes CDR1 KGHSH and CDR2 LQKENI. Sequenced by immunoSEQ multiplex PCR; TCRdb stores in-frame clones only, minus some. The sample records 70,000 to 90,000 clones, 85% to 90% being singletons. V usage is TRBV18 and J usage is TRBJ2-1, with a weak D call TRBD2 (6 bases). The TCR originated in a woman in her forties or fifties with acute COVID-19. The sequenced material came from PBMCs or T cells enriched from blood (not recorded which). The CDR3 here is CASSPPPRDYNEQFF. CDR3 bases: TGTGCCAGCTCACCACCCCCGCGGGACTACAATGAGCAGTTCTTC.